This TCR beta chain derives from a study of cytomegalovirus exposure and HLA in healthy donors. This clone was recorded a few times. A multiplex PCR was run with 60 Vbeta primers and 13 Jbeta primers. Assay: immunoSEQ multiplex PCR; the TCRdb copy retains only in-frame clones and omits some. The table shows about 60,000 clones, with 70% occurring only once. CDR1 is KGHSY and CDR2 is FQNENV in the germline V gene. The CDR3 has 14 residues. V lost 4 bases and J lost 0, with 9 bases in between. The V call is TRBV16, the J call TRBJ1-1; a weak D match, TRBD1 (5 bases). The sequencing input was PBMCs. The sequence was collected from a woman aged 55-70 years in good health and CMV-seropositive. The CDR3 DNA follows: TGTGCCAGCAGCCGTGGGGGGATGAACACTGAAGCTTTCTTT. This gives the protein CASSRGGMNTEAFF.